Sequencing of this T cell receptor (beta chain) was carried out in a study of blood T cell repertoires in COVID-19. The overall study: COVID-19 samples from acute and convalescent phases originated in the United States, Italy and Spain. In each case, the material was cDNA or gDNA derived from T cells, B-cell-depleted T cells, or PBMCs.

Original methodology: Nucleated cell counts were estimated from reference gene primer amplification. Profiling relied on immunoSEQ multiplex PCR, and the TCRdb table lists in-frame clones only, not all of them. For V, J and clone size, that table is used; D and trimming come from the DNA. Counted here are approximately 260,000 clones, 70% to 90% occurring once; the ten biggest clones make up 3.6%. Sequenced: peripheral blood. This TCR derives from a man younger than 30 with active or convalescent COVID-19.

The CDR3 sequence: CASNSGEWYEQYF. Written as DNA, the CDR3 is TGTGCCAGCAATTCAGGGGAGTGGTACGAGCAGTACTTC. The chain carries TRBV6-5 and TRBJ2-7, with D tentatively TRBD1 (6 bases). Trimming removed 7 bases from V and 4 bases from J, with 14 bases in between. This CDR3 is 13 amino acids long. Germline V gene sequence: CDR1 MNHEY, CDR2 SVGAGI.